This record concerns one T cell receptor (beta chain) sequence. The antigen is not known. A much larger clonotype is one base distant, so this may be a read error. The sample is drawn from a study of glioma-infiltrating T cells. Findings and limits, study-wide: Very few CDR3 sequences were shared between tissue and blood. Gliomas, especially low-grade, showed above-expected tissue-blood divergence; non-neoplastic patients showed below.

TCR alpha and beta CDR3 regions were amplified from RNA using iRepertoire nested multiplex PCR. Input was about 85-400 ng of tissue mRNA or PBMC total RNA. TCRdb passed the multiplex PCR reads through MiXCR, listing each CDR3 protein once. This sample has about 21,000 distinct CDR3 sequences, with about 22% found just once. The V gene's germline CDR1 is SGDLS and CDR2 YYNGEE. The CDR3 loop spans 13 amino acids. V dropped 0 bases and J dropped 7 bases, with 9 bases sitting between them. The genes are TRBV9 and TRBJ2-3; unclear D gene. What was sequenced was glioma tissue, nonneoplastic brain tissue, or PBMCs (not recorded which). This sequence was found in a human donor with low-grade glioma or glioblastoma, undergoing nonglioma brain surgery, or in good health (not recorded which). In nucleotides, the CDR3 is TGTGCCAGCAGCGTAGCTTTCCCAAATACGCAGTATTTT. Its translation is CASSVAFPNTQYF.